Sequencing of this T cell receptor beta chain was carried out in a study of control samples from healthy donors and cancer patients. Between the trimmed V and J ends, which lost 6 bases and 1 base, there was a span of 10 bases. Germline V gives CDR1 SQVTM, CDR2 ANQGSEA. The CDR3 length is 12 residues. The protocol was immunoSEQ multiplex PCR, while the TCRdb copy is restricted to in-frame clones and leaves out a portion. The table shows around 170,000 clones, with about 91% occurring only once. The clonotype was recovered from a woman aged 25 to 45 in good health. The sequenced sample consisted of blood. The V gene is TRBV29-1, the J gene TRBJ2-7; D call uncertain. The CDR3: CSVRTVSYEQYF. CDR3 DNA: TGCAGCGTCCGGACGGTTTCCTACGAGCAGTACTTC.